This T cell receptor beta chain was captured in a study of PD-1 blockade in classical Hodgkin lymphoma. Findings and caveats of the study: CD4+ but not CD8+ TCR diversity rose significantly by C4D1.

About this clone: What it binds is unknown.

CDR3 length equals 14 residues. Germline CDR1 reads SGHAT; CDR2 reads FQNNGV. The V end was cut by 0 bases, the J end by 8 bases, with 11 bases between. Every single patient, without exception, relapsed after autologous stem cell transplantation, and brentuximab vedotin exposure varied. Assay: immunoSEQ multiplex PCR; the TCRdb copy retains only in-frame clones and omits some. The table lists 41,000 or so clones, about 70% of them singletons. The genes are TRBV11-2 and TRBJ2-1; D may be TRBD2 (6 bases). The specimen was peripheral blood mononuclear cells (PBMCs), collected at baseline. The TCR originated in a human donor with classical Hodgkin lymphoma. The CDR3 loop reads CASSLEVLAHEQFF. CDR3 sequence (DNA): TGTGCCAGCAGCTTAGAAGTACTAGCCCATGAGCAGTTCTTC. Filled out from reference TRBV11-2 and TRBJ2-1, the complete variable domain reads EAGVAQSPRYKIIEKRQSVAFWCNPISGHATLYWYQQILGQGPKLLIQFQNNGVVDDSQLPKDRFSAERLKGVDSTLKIQPAKLEDSAVYLCASSLEVLAHEQFFGPGTRLTVL.